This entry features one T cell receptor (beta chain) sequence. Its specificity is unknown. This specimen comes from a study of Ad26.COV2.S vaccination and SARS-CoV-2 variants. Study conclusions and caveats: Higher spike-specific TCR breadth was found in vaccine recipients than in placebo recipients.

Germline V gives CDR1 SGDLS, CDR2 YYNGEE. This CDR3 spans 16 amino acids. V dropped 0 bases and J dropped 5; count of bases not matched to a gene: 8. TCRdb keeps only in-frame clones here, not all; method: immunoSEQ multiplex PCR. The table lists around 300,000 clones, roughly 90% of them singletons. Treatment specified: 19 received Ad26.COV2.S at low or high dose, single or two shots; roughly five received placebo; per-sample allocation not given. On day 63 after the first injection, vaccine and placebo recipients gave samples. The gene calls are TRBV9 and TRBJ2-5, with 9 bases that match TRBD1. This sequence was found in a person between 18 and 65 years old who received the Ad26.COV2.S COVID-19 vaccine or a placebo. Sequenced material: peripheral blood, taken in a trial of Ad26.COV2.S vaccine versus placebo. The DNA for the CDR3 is TGTGCCAGCAGCGTAGCGGCGGACAGGGGTGGGGAGACCCAGTACTTC. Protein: CASSVAADRGGETQYF. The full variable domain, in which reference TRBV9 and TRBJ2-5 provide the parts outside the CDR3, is DSGVTQTPKHLITATGQRVTLRCSPRSGDLSVYWYQQSLDQGLQFLIQYYNGEERAKGNILERFSAQQFPDLHSELNLSSLELGDSALYFCASSVAADRGGETQYFGPGTRLLVL.